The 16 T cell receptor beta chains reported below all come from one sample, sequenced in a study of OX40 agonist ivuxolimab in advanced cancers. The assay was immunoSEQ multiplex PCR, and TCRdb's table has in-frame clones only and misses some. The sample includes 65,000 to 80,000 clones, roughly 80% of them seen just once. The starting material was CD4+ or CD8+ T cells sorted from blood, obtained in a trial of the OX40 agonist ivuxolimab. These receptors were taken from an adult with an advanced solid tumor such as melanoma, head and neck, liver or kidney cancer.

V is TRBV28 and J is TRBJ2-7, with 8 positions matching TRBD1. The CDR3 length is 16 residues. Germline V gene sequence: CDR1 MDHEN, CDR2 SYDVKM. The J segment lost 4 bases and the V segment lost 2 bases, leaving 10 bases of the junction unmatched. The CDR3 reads CASSLGIGRGRYEQYF. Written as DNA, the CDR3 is TGTGCCAGCAGTTTAGGGATAGGCAGGGGGCGATACGAGCAGTACTTC.

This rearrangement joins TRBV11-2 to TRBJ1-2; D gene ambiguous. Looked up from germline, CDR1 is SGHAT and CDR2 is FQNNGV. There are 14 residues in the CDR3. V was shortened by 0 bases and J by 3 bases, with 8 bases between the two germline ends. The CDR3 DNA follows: TGTGCCAGCAGCTTAGATGATTCCTACTATGGCTACACCTTC. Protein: CASSLDDSYYGYTF.

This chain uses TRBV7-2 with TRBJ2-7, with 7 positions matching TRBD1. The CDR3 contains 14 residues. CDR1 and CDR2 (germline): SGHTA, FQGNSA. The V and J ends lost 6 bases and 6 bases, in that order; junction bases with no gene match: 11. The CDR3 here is CASSPRQGWFEQYF. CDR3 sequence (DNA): TGTGCCAGCAGTCCGAGACAGGGCTGGTTCGAGCAGTACTTC.

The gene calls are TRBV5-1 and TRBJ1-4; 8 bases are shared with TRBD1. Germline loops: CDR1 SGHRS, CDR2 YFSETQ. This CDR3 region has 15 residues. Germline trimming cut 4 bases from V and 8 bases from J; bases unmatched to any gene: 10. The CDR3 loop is CASSPGTGLGEKLFF. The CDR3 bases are TGCGCCAGCAGCCCCGGGACAGGATTAGGGGAAAAACTGTTTTTT.

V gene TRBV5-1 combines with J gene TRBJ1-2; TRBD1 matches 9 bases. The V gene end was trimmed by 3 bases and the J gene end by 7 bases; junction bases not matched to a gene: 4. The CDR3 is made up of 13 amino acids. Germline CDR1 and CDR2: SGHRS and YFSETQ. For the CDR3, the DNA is TGCGCCAGCAGCTCCTGGGACAGGGTTGGCTACACCTTC. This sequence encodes CASSSWDRVGYTF. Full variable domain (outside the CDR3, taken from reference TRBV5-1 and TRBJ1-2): KAGVTQTPRYLIKTRGQQVTLSCSPISGHRSVSWYQQTPGQGLQFLFEYFSETQRNKGNFPGRFSGRQFSNSRSEMNVSTLELGDSALYLCASSSWDRVGYTFGSGTRLTVV.

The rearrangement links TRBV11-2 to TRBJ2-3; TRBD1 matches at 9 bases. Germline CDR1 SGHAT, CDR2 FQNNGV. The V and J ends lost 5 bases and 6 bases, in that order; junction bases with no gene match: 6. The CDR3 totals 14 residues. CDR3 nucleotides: TGTGCCAGCAGCCTCGCCGGGACAGGGGATACGCAGTATTTT. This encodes CASSLAGTGDTQYF.

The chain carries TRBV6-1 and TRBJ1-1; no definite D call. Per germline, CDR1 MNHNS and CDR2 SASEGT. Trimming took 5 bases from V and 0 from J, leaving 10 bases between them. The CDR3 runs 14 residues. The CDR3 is CASSRVSMNTEAFF. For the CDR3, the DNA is TGTGCCAGCAGTAGGGTCTCCATGAACACTGAAGCTTTCTTT.

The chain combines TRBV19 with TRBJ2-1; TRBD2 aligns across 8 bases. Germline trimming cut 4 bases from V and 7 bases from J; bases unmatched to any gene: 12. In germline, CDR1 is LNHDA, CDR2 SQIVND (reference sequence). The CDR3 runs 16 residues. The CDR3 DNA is TGTGCCAGTAGTAGGGGGGGGAGCGGGAGTTTTAATGAGCAGTTCTTC. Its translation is CASSRGGSGSFNEQFF. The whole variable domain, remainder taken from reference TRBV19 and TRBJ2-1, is DGGITQSPKYLFRKEGQNVTLSCEQNLNHDAMYWYRQDPGQGLRLIYYSQIVNDFQKGDIAEGYSVSREKKESFPLTVTSAQKNPTAFYLCASSRGGSGSFNEQFFGPGTRLTVL.

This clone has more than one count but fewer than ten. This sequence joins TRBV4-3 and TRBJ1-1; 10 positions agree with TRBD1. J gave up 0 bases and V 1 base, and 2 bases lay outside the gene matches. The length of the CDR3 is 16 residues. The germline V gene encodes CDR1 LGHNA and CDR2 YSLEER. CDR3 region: CASSQGQGAMNTEAFF. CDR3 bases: TGCGCCAGCAGCCAAGGACAGGGGGCTATGAACACTGAAGCTTTCTTT.

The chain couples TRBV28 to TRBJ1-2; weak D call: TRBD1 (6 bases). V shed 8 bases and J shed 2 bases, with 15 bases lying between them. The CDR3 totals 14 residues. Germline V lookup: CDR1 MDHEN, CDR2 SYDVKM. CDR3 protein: CASGIPGHNYGYTF. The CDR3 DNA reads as TGTGCCAGCGGAATTCCGGGACACAACTATGGCTACACCTTC.

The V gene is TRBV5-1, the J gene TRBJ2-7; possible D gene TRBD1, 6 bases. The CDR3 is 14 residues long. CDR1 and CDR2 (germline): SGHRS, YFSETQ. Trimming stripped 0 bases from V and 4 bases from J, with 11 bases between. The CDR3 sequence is CASSLGDKRYEQYF. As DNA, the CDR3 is TGCGCCAGCAGCTTGGGGGACAAGCGGTACGAGCAGTACTTC. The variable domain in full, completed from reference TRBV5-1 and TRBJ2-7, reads KAGVTQTPRYLIKTRGQQVTLSCSPISGHRSVSWYQQTPGQGLQFLFEYFSETQRNKGNFPGRFSGRQFSNSRSEMNVSTLELGDSALYLCASSLGDKRYEQYFGPGTRLTVT.

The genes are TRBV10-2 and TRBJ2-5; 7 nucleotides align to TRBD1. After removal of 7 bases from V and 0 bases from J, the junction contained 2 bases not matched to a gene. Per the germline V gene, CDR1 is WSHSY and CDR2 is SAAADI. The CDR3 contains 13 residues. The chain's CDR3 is CASKGQYQETQYF. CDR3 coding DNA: TGCGCCAGCAAGGGACAGTACCAAGAGACCCAGTACTTC.

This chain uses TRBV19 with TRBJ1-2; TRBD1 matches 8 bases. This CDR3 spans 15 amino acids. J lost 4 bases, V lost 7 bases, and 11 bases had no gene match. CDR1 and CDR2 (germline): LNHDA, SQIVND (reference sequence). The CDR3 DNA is TGTGCCAGTACCACAGGACAGGGTCGTACCTATGGCTACACCTTC. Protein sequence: CASTTGQGRTYGYTF.

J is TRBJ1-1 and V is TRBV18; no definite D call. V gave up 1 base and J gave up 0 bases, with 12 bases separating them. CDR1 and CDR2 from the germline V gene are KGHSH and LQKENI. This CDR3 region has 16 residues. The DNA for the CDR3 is TGTGCCAGCTCACCACGTGGAGGGCGGCTGAACACTGAAGCTTTCTTT. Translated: CASSPRGGRLNTEAFF. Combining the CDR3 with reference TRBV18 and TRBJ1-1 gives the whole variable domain NAGVMQNPRHLVRRRGQEARLRCSPMKGHSHVYWYRQLPEEGLKFMVYLQKENIIDESGMPKERFSAEFPKEGPSILRIQQVVRGDSAAYFCASSPRGGRLNTEAFFGQGTRLTVV.

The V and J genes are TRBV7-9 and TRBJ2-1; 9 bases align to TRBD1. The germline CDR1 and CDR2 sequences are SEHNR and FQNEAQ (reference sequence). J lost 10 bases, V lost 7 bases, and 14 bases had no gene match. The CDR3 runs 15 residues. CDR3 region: CASTDRQGEGREQFF. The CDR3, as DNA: TGTGCCAGCACCGACAGACAGGGGGAAGGGAGGGAGCAGTTCTTC.

CDR3 residues: CASSLRQPISFMNTEAFF. CDR3 DNA sequence: TGTGCCAGCAGTTTGCGGCAACCCATCTCCTTCATGAACACTGAAGCTTTCTTT. The chain is built from TRBV27 and TRBJ1-1; D gene ambiguous. The CDR3 is 18 amino acids. V lost 3 bases and J lost 0, with 20 bases in between. CDR1 and CDR2 (germline): MNHEY, SMNVEV (reference sequence).